Each of the 22 T cell receptor beta chains below was sequenced from the same sample in a study of CD8 T cells in Susac syndrome (dated by TCRdb to the late 2010s). The library came from the immunoSEQ multiplex PCR assay. RNA was extracted using the RNeasy kit, and about 0.5 to 1 ug of the RNA was reverse transcribed with random hexamers. TCRdb reprocessed the public reads (quality trimming at Q25 with fastp, clone calling with MiXCR) and kept in-frame beta chains. Under each unique CDR3 protein, matching rows form one entry showing the most common genes and DNA. Within this sample are roughly 89,000 distinct CDR3 sequences, with roughly 96% of them counted one time only. Approximately 0.42% of the sample belongs to the ten largest clones. The sample consisted of CD8+ T cells from PBMCs. These TCRs come from a human donor with Susac syndrome.

In this sample, this clonotype turned up a few times. This rearrangement joins TRBV7-9 to TRBJ2-7; maybe TRBD2 (5 bases). There are 13 residues in the CDR3. The ends were cut back, 6 bases at V and 4 bases at J, with 13 bases in the middle. Germline V lookup: CDR1 SEHNR, CDR2 FQNEAQ (reference sequence). CDR3 DNA sequence: TGTGCCAGCAGTCCTGGACTTAGGTACGAGCAGTACTTC. Translating gives CASSPGLRYEQYF. Full variable domain (missing parts from reference TRBV7-9 and TRBJ2-7): DTGVSQNPRHKITKRGQNVTFRCDPISEHNRLYWYRQTLGQGPEFLTYFQNEAQLEKSRLLSDRFSAERPKGSFSTLEIQRTEQGDSAMYLCASSPGLRYEQYFGPGTRLTVT.

The J gene is TRBJ2-5, the V gene TRBV15; D could derive from TRBD1 or TRBD2 (5 bases each). This CDR3 contains 15 residues. V lost 3 bases and J lost 5, with 16 bases in between. Germline CDR1 is LNHNV and CDR2 is YYDKDF (reference sequence). CDR3 loop: CATSSPGQGEETQYF. The CDR3 coding sequence is TGTGCCACCAGCAGCCCGGGTCAAGGGGAGGAGACCCAGTACTTC.

The chain combines TRBV2 with TRBJ1-1; 10 positions agree with TRBD1. Germline trimming cut 4 bases from V and 6 bases from J; bases unmatched to any gene: 5. Germline loops: CDR1 SNHLY, CDR2 FYNNEI. The CDR3 is 14 residues long. The CDR3 loop is CASSGQGAPAEAFF. In nucleotides, the CDR3 is TGTGCCAGCAGTGGACAGGGGGCTCCTGCTGAAGCTTTCTTT. Together with reference TRBV2 and TRBJ1-1, the CDR3 gives the full variable domain: EPEVTQTPSHQVTQMGQEVILRCVPISNHLYFYWYRQILGQKVEFLVSFYNNEISEKSEIFDDQFSVERPDGSNFTLKIRSTKLEDSAMYFCASSGQGAPAEAFFGQGTRLTVV.

The chain uses TRBV20-1 and TRBJ2-7; D is undetermined. Per germline, CDR1 DFQATT and CDR2 SNEGSKA (reference sequence). Trimming pared 6 bases from V and 6 bases from J, leaving 15 bases between. CDR3 length equals 12 residues. The CDR3 nucleotides read TGCAGTGCCCCCCGGACCCCTAGCGAGCAGTACTTC. Amino acid sequence: CSAPRTPSEQYF.

The genes are TRBV7-9 and TRBJ2-7, with D tentatively TRBD1 (5 bases). This CDR3 is 13 amino acids long. Trimming cost V 8 bases and J 3 bases, with 14 bases left between them. Germline CDR1 SEHNR, CDR2 FQNEAQ (reference sequence). CDR3 loop: CASSGRGSYEQYF. CDR3 bases: TGTGCCAGCTCTGGTAGGGGAAGCTACGAGCAGTACTTC.

The chain couples TRBV18 to TRBJ2-5; D gene uncertain. CDR3 length: 14 amino acids. Germline V gene lookup returns CDR1 KGHSH and CDR2 LQKENI. Trimming pared 6 bases from V and 3 bases from J, leaving 14 bases between. CDR3 nucleotides: TGTGCCAGCTCGCAGACCGCCTCAGAAGAGACCCAGTACTTC. Translated: CASSQTASEETQYF.

The V call is TRBV12-5, the J call TRBJ1-2; D gene ambiguous. Per germline, CDR1 LGHNT and CDR2 FRNRAP. This CDR3 contains 12 residues. Trimming shortened V by 4 bases and J by 14 bases, and 17 bases separated the two germline ends. The CDR3 nucleotides are TGTGCTAGTGGTTCGGGATCAGGCTCTTGGACCTTC. Translated: CASGSGSGSWTF.

The V call is TRBV4-3, the J call TRBJ1-6; no clear D gene. CDR1 is LGHNA and CDR2 is YSLEER in the germline V gene. V lost 1 base, J lost 10 bases, and 11 bases lay in between. CDR3 size: 14 residues. Here the CDR3 DNA reads TGCGCCAGCAGCCAAGTCAACTTAAAATCACCCCTCCACTTT. Amino acids: CASSQVNLKSPLHF.

The chain has TRBV29-1 and TRBJ2-1; D possibly corresponds to TRBD1 (5 bases). V was pared by 3 bases and J by 8 bases, with 11 bases between. Germline CDR1 is SQVTM and CDR2 is ANQGSEA. The CDR3 totals 12 residues. The CDR3 nucleotides read TGCAGCGTTGAGGGCAGGGCATATGAGCAGTTCTTC. This sequence encodes CSVEGRAYEQFF.

CDR3 amino acids: CASSPGAAPNEQFF. The CDR3 region has the DNA TGTGCCAGCAGCCCAGGAGCCGCCCCCAATGAGCAGTTCTTC. The chain recombines TRBV3-1 with TRBJ2-1; D is undetermined. CDR1 and CDR2 from the germline V gene are LGHDT and YNNKEL (reference sequence). This CDR3 is 14 amino acids long. V lost 4 bases and J lost 6, with 13 bases in between.

This chain links TRBV5-1 with TRBJ2-2; 10 bases are shared with TRBD1. The V and J ends lost 3 bases and 5 bases, in that order; junction bases with no gene match: 16. This CDR3 contains 19 residues. Germline-derived CDR1 and CDR2 are SGHRS and YFSETQ. This chain's CDR3 is CASSSPTQDRGRRTGELFF. The CDR3 nucleotides read TGCGCCAGCAGCTCCCCTACCCAAGACAGGGGGCGGCGGACCGGGGAGCTGTTTTTT.

The V gene is TRBV30, the J gene TRBJ2-7; 7 bases map to TRBD2. The germline V gene encodes CDR1 GTSNPN and CDR2 SVGIG (reference sequence). The CDR3 is 13 amino acids. The trim removed 5 bases at V and 3 bases at J, leaving 7 bases unmatched. The CDR3 DNA reads TGTGCCTGGGCCCATTCTAGCGGCTACGAGCAGTACTTC. Its translation is CAWAHSSGYEQYF.

This sequence joins TRBV5-1 and TRBJ2-1; 9 bases align to TRBD1. Germline trimming cut 6 bases from V and 8 bases from J; bases unmatched to any gene: 6. The CDR3 contains 13 residues. The germline V gene encodes CDR1 SGHRS and CDR2 YFSETQ. Here the CDR3 reads CASTQGAQDEQFF. The CDR3 DNA is TGCGCCAGCACACAGGGGGCGCAAGATGAGCAGTTCTTC.

The rearrangement links TRBV2 to TRBJ1-1; D possibly corresponds to TRBD1 (5 bases). V was cut by 7 bases and J by 4 bases, with 13 bases left in between. The germline gives CDR1 SNHLY, CDR2 FYNNEI. CDR3 length equals 13 residues. Here the CDR3 DNA reads TGTGCCAGCACGTGGGACGAGAGCACTGAAGCTTTCTTT. Translation gives CASTWDESTEAFF.

J is TRBJ2-1 and V is TRBV19, with D possibly being TRBD1 (6 bases). Trimming shortened V by 7 bases and J by 8 bases, and 9 bases separated the two germline ends. This CDR3 has 11 residues. CDR1 LNHDA and CDR2 SQIVND come from the germline V gene (reference sequence). The CDR3 sequence is CASTSGDEQFF. As DNA, the CDR3 is TGTGCCAGTACGTCAGGGGATGAGCAGTTCTTC. Using reference TRBV19 and TRBJ2-1 for the parts outside the CDR3, the full variable domain is DGGITQSPKYLFRKEGQNVTLSCEQNLNHDAMYWYRQDPGQGLRLIYYSQIVNDFQKGDIAEGYSVSREKKESFPLTVTSAQKNPTAFYLCASTSGDEQFFGPGTRLTVL.

The chain carries TRBV29-1 and TRBJ1-2; D gene ambiguous. The CDR3 covers 17 residues. The germline CDR1 and CDR2 sequences are SQVTM and ANQGSEA. V was trimmed by 7 bases and J by 0 bases, leaving 24 bases between them. The CDR3 loop reads CSGVVGTAPSPNYGYTF. Written as DNA, the CDR3 is TGCAGCGGGGTGGTGGGAACTGCACCAAGCCCTAACTATGGCTACACCTTC.

The chain uses TRBV5-6 and TRBJ2-3, with D maybe TRBD2 (6 bases). V gave up 0 bases and J gave up 0 bases, with 11 bases separating them. This CDR3 has 16 amino acids. The germline V gene has CDR1 SGHDT and CDR2 YYEEEE. CDR3 sequence reads: CASSLGASESTDTQYF. The CDR3 DNA sequence: TGTGCCAGCAGCTTGGGGGCTAGCGAAAGCACAGATACGCAGTATTTT.

J is TRBJ2-7 and V is TRBV9; TRBD1 aligns across 9 bases. CDR3 size: 13 residues. Germline V lookup: CDR1 SGDLS, CDR2 YYNGEE. The J segment lost 5 bases and the V segment lost 3 bases, leaving 3 bases of the junction unmatched. In DNA, the CDR3 is TGTGCCAGCAGCGAGGGGACAGGGCACGAGCAGTACTTC. Protein sequence: CASSEGTGHEQYF.

The rearrangement joins TRBV4-3 to TRBJ2-1, with D unclear. The CDR3 length is 19 residues. Germline V gives CDR1 LGHNA, CDR2 YSLEER. Trimming removed 1 base from V and 5 bases from J, with 24 bases in between. The DNA for the CDR3 is TGCGCCAGCAGCCAAGCGGTGGCTAAGCGCCAAGTCAATAACAATGAGCAGTTCTTC. Its translation: CASSQAVAKRQVNNNEQFF.

The rearrangement links TRBV20-1 to TRBJ2-1, with D perhaps TRBD1 (5 bases). The germline V gene encodes CDR1 DFQATT and CDR2 SNEGSKA (reference sequence). The V end lost 5 bases, the J end lost 0 bases, and 14 bases lay between the germline ends. This CDR3 region has 15 residues. The CDR3 sequence is CSADLQGGSYNEQFF. The CDR3 nucleotides are TGCAGTGCTGACCTTCAGGGCGGCTCCTACAATGAGCAGTTCTTC.

The chain carries TRBV30 and TRBJ2-1, with D hard to call. CDR1 and CDR2 (germline): GTSNPN, SVGIG (reference sequence). The V end was cut by 7 bases, the J end by 3 bases, with 7 bases between. This CDR3 is 11 amino acids long. CDR3 protein: CASWGYNEQFF. The CDR3 DNA is TGTGCCTCCTGGGGCTACAATGAGCAGTTCTTC.

The genes are TRBV4-3 and TRBJ1-6; a possible D gene is TRBD1 (6 bases). The CDR3 consists of 16 residues. From germline, CDR1 is LGHNA and CDR2 YSLEER. The V gene lost 1 base and the J gene lost 8 bases, with 15 bases spanning the gap. CDR3 DNA: TGCGCCAGCAGCCAAGGGACGCAGGCAGGGGATTCACCCCTCCACTTT. It is translated as CASSQGTQAGDSPLHF.